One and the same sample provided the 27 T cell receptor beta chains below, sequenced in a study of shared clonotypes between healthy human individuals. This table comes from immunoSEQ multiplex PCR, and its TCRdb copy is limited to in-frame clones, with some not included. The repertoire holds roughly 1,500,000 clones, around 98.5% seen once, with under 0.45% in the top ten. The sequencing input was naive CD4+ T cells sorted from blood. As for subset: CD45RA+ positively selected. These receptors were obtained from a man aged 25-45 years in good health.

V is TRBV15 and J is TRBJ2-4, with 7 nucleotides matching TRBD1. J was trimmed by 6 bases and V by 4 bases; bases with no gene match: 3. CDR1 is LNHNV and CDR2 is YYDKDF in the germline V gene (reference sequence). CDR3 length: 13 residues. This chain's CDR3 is CATSTWTGNIQYF. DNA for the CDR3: TGTGCCACCAGCACCTGGACAGGAAACATTCAGTACTTC.

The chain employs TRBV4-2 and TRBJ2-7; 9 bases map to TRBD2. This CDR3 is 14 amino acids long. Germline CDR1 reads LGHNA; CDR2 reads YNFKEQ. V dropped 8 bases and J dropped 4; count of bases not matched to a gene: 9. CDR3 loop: CASSSGTSSYEQYF. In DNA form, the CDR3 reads TGTGCCAGCTCCTCCGGGACTAGCTCGTACGAGCAGTACTTC.

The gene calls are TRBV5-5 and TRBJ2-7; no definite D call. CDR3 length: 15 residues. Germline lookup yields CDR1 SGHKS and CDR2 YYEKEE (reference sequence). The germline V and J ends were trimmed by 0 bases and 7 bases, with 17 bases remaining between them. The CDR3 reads CASSLAWQPPEEQYF. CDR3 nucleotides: TGTGCCAGCAGCTTGGCCTGGCAGCCTCCCGAGGAGCAGTACTTC.

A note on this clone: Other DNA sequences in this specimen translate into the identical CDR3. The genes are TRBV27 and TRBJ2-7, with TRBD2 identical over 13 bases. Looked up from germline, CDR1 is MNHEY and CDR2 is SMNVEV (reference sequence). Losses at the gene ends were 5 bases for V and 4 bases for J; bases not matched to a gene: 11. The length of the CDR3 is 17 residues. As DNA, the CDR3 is TGTGCCAGCAGTCCTCGACTAGCGGGAGGAGGGGCTTACGAGCAGTACTTC. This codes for CASSPRLAGGGAYEQYF.

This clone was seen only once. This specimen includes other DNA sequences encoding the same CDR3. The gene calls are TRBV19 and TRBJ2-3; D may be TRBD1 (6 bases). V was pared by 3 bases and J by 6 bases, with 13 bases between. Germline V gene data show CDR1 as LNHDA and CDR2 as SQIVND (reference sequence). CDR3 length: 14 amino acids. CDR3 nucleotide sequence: TGTGCCAGTAGTATCGACAGGAGGAGGGATACGCAGTATTTT. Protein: CASSIDRRRDTQYF.

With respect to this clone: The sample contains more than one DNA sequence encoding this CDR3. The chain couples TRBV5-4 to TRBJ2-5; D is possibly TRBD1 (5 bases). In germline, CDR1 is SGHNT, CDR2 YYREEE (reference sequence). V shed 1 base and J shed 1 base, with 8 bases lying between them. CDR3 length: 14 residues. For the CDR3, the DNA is TGTGCCAGCAGCTTGAGTAGGGGCCAAGAGACCCAGTACTTC. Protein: CASSLSRGQETQYF. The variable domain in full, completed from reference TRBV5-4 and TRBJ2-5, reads ETGVTQSPTHLIKTRGQQVTLRCSSQSGHNTVSWYQQALGQGPQFIFQYYREEENGRGNFPPRFSGLQFPNYSSELNVNALELDDSALYLCASSLSRGQETQYFGPGTRLLVL.

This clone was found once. The CDR3 region is CASSEVGPTSTNYGYTF. The CDR3, as DNA: TGTGCCAGCAGTGAAGTGGGGCCAACTTCTACTAACTATGGCTACACCTTC. The rearrangement links TRBV25-1 to TRBJ1-2, with D perhaps matching TRBD1 (5 bases). Looked up from germline, CDR1 is MGHDK and CDR2 is SYGVNS. The CDR3 runs to 17 residues. The ends were cut back, 2 bases at V and 0 bases at J, with 16 bases in the middle.

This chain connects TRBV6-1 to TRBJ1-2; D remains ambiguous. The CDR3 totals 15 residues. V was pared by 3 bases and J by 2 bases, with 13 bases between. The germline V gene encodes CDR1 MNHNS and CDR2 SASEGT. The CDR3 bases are TGTGCCAGCAGTGATATTTTTGCGGAGAACTATGGCTACACCTTC. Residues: CASSDIFAENYGYTF.

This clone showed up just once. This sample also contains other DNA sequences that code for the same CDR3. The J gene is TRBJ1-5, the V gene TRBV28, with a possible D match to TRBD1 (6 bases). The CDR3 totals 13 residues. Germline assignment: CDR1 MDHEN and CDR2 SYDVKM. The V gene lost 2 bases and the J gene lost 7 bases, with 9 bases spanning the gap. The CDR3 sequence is CASSLQGNQPQHF. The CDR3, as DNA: TGTGCCAGCAGTTTACAGGGGAACCAGCCCCAGCATTTT.

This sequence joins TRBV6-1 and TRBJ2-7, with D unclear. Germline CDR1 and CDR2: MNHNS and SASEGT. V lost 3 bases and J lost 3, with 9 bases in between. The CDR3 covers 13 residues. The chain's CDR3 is CASSDDGHYEQYF. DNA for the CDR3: TGTGCCAGCAGTGATGACGGTCACTACGAGCAGTACTTC.

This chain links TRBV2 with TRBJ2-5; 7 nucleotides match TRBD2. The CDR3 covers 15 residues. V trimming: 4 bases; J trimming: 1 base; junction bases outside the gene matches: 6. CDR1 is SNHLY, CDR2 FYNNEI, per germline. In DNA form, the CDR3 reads TGTGCCAGCAGTGGCGGCGGGAGACGCCAAGAGACCCAGTACTTC. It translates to CASSGGGRRQETQYF.

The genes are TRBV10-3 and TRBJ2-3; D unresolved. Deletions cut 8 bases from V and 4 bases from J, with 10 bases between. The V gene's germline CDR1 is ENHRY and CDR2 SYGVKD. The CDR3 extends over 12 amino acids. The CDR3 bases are TGTGCCATCCGGCAGGACGCAGATACGCAGTATTTT. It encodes CAIRQDADTQYF.

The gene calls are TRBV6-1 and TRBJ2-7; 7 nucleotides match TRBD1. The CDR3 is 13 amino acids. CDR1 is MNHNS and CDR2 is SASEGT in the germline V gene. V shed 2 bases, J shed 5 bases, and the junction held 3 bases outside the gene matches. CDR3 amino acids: CASSEWTGDEQYF. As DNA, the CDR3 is TGTGCCAGCAGTGAATGGACAGGTGACGAGCAGTACTTC.

The CDR3 nucleotides read TGCGCCAGCAGCGGGACAGGGGGCAGCGGCTACACCTTC. Its protein product is CASSGTGGSGYTF. The chain links TRBV10-2 to TRBJ1-2; 12 bases match TRBD1. Germline loops: CDR1 WSHSY, CDR2 SAAADI. The CDR3 consists of 13 residues. Germline trimming cut 6 bases from V and 8 bases from J; bases unmatched to any gene: 4.

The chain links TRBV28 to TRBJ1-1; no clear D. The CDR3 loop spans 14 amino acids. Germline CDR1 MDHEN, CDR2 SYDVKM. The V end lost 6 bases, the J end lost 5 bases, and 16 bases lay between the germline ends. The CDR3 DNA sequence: TGTGCCAGCAGCCGGGATAGGATAGGTACTGAAGCTTTCTTT. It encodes CASSRDRIGTEAFF.

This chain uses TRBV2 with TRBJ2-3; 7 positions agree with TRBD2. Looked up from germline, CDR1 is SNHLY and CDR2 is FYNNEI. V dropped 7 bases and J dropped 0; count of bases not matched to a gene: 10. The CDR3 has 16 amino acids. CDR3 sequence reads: CASTKPGLTSTDTQYF. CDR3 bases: TGTGCCAGCACCAAACCGGGACTAACTAGCACAGATACGCAGTATTTT.

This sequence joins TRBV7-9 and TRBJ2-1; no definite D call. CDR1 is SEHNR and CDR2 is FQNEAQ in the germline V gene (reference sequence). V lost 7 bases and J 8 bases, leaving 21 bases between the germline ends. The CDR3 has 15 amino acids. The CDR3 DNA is TGTGCCAGCACCCTGCCGGGCCTAAGGTTCGATGAGCAGTTCTTC. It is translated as CASTLPGLRFDEQFF.

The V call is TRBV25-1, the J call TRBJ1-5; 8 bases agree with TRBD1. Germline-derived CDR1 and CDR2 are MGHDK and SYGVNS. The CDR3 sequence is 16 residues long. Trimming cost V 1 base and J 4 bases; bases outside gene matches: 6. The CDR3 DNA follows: TGTGCCAGCAGTGAATTGTCTGGGACAGGAAATCAGCCCCAGCATTTT. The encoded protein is CASSELSGTGNQPQHF.

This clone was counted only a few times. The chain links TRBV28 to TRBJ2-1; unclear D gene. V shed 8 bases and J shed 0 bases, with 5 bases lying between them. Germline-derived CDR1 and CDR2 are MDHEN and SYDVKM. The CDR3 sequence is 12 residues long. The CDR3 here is CASQSSYNEQFF. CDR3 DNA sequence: TGTGCCAGCCAGAGCTCCTACAATGAGCAGTTCTTC.

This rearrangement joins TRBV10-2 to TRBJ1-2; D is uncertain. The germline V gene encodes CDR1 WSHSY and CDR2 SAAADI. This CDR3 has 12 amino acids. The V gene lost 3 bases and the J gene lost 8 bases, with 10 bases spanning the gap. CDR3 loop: CASSEVQRGYTF. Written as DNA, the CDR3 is TGCGCCAGCAGTGAAGTACAGCGAGGCTACACCTTC.

The CDR3, as DNA: TGTGCCAGCAGCTTAGAACCACGGGACCGGATTGAGCAGTTCTTC. Translation gives CASSLEPRDRIEQFF. V usage is TRBV11-2 and J usage is TRBJ2-1, with D perhaps TRBD1 or TRBD2 (5 bases each). Germline V gene sequence: CDR1 SGHAT, CDR2 FQNNGV. V dropped 0 bases and J dropped 9 bases, with 15 bases sitting between them. The length of the CDR3 is 15 residues.

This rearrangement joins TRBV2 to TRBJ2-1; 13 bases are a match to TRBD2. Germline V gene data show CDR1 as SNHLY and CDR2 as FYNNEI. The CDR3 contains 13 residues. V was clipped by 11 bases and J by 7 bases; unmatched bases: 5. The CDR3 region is CALGGLAGNEQFF. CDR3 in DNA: TGTGCCCTTGGGGGACTAGCGGGAAATGAGCAGTTCTTC. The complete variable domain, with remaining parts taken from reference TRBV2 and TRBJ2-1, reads EPEVTQTPSHQVTQMGQEVILRCVPISNHLYFYWYRQILGQKVEFLVSFYNNEISEKSEIFDDQFSVERPDGSNFTLKIRSTKLEDSAMYFCALGGLAGNEQFFGPGTRLTVL.

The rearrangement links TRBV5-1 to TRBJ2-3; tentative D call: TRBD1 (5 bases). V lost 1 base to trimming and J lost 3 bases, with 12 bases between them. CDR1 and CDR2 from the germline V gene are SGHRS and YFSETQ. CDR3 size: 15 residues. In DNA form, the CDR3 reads TGCGCCAGCAGCTTGTACAGGCTAAGGACAGATACGCAGTATTTT. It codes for CASSLYRLRTDTQYF.

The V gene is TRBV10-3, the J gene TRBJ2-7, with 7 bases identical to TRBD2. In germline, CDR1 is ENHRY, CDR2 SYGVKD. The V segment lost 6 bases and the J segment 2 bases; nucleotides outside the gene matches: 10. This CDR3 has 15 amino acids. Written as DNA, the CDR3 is TGTGCCATCAGGGAATCAAGCGGGACCACCTACGAGCAGTACTTC. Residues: CAIRESSGTTYEQYF.

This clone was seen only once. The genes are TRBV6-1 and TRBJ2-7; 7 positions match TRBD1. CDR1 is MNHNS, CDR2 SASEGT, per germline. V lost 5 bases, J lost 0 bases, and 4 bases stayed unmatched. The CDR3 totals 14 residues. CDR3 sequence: CASSLQGRSYEQYF. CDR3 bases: TGTGCCAGCAGTCTACAGGGGCGCTCCTACGAGCAGTACTTC.

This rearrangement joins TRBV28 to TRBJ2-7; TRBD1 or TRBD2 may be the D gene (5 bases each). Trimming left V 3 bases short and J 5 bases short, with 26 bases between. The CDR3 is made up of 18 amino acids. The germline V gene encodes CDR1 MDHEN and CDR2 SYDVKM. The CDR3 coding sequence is TGTGCCAGCAGTTTTCGGGGCAGTACCCGCCTACGAAGGAACGAGCAGTACTTC. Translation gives CASSFRGSTRLRRNEQYF.

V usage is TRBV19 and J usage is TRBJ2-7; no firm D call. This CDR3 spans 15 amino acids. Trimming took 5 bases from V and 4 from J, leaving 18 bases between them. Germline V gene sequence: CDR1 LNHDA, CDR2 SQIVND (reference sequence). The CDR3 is CASSPSGLVTYEQYF. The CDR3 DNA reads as TGTGCCAGTAGTCCGTCGGGCTTAGTAACTTACGAGCAGTACTTC.